The 26 T cell receptor beta chains below come from one sample, sequenced in a study of blood T cell repertoires in COVID-19. Only in-frame clones appear in the TCRdb table, and some are missing; sequencing was by immunoSEQ multiplex PCR. This sample has 250,000 to 400,000 clones; under 90% occur once, and the top ten carry approximately 2.9%. Material for sequencing was peripheral blood. Every receptor here comes from a woman aged 25 to 45 with COVID-19, enrolled during active disease.

The gene calls are TRBV5-1 and TRBJ1-1; D gene ambiguous. The germline CDR1 and CDR2 sequences are SGHRS and YFSETQ. CDR3 length: 13 amino acids. Trimming removed 4 bases from V and 0 bases from J, with 7 bases in between. CDR3 in amino acids: CASSQQLNTEAFF. As DNA, the CDR3 is TGCGCCAGCAGCCAACAGCTGAACACTGAAGCTTTCTTT.

V and J are TRBV5-1 and TRBJ2-2; D is unclear. The CDR3 consists of 16 residues. Germline loops: CDR1 SGHRS, CDR2 YFSETQ. V was clipped by 0 bases and J by 0 bases, with 9 bases between them. This CDR3 is CASSLAANANTGELFF. CDR3 coding DNA: TGCGCCAGCAGCTTGGCTGCTAACGCGAACACCGGGGAGCTGTTTTTT.

The rearrangement joins TRBV6-6 to TRBJ1-5, with 10 bases that match TRBD1. Germline trimming cut 5 bases from V and 6 bases from J; bases unmatched to any gene: 4. CDR1 is MNHNY and CDR2 is SVGAGI in the germline V gene (reference sequence). The CDR3 is 14 residues long. CDR3 residues: CASSVTGGGQPQHF. The CDR3 DNA is TGTGCCAGCAGTGTGACAGGGGGCGGTCAGCCCCAGCATTTT.

This chain uses TRBV2 with TRBJ2-7; 11 nucleotides match TRBD2. Germline trimming cut 6 bases from V and 2 bases from J; bases unmatched to any gene: 6. The CDR3 totals 15 residues. Germline V gene sequence: CDR1 SNHLY, CDR2 FYNNEI. The CDR3 reads CASSQTSGATYEQYF. In DNA, the CDR3 is TGTGCCAGCAGCCAGACTAGCGGGGCAACCTACGAGCAGTACTTC.

In its sample, this clone was seen a few times. This chain links TRBV6-1 with TRBJ1-1; 8 bases map to TRBD1. Germline values: CDR1 MNHNS, CDR2 SASEGT. The CDR3 covers 14 residues. Trimming took 2 bases from V and 11 from J; bases not matched to a gene: 10. The CDR3 sequence is CASSELLAGGAAFF. CDR3 nucleotides: TGTGCCAGCAGTGAATTATTGGCAGGGGGCGCGGCTTTCTTT.

The DNA of the CDR3 is TGCAGCGTTGAGGAAGCGGGACCCTACAATGAGCAGTTCTTC. Residues: CSVEEAGPYNEQFF. This chain links TRBV29-1 with TRBJ2-1; 7 bases agree with TRBD2. J gave up 2 bases and V 3 bases, and 4 bases lay outside the gene matches. CDR3 length: 14 residues. CDR1 and CDR2 (germline): SQVTM, ANQGSEA.

The chain has TRBV2 and TRBJ2-7, with a possible D match to TRBD1 (7 bases). Trimming pared 2 bases from V and 1 base from J, leaving 12 bases between. The CDR3 loop spans 15 amino acids. Germline lookup yields CDR1 SNHLY and CDR2 FYNNEI. The CDR3 sequence: CASSESGGLSYEQYF. DNA of the CDR3: TGTGCCAGCAGTGAATCAGGGGGACTTTCCTACGAGCAGTACTTC.

The chain combines TRBV18 with TRBJ2-3; 9 bases agree with TRBD1. V was pared by 5 bases and J by 2 bases, with 5 bases of the junction left unmatched. Germline values: CDR1 KGHSH, CDR2 LQKENI. The CDR3 consists of 15 residues. CDR3 nucleotides: TGTGCCAGCTCATATGGACAGGGGAACACAGATACGCAGTATTTT. It is translated as CASSYGQGNTDTQYF.

In this sample, this clone turned up once. V usage is TRBV29-1 and J usage is TRBJ2-1; tentatively, D is TRBD2 (6 bases). The CDR3 extends over 13 amino acids. The germline gives CDR1 SQVTM, CDR2 ANQGSEA. V was clipped by 8 bases and J by 6 bases, with 17 bases between them. The CDR3 sequence is CSPGPHGGNEQFF. The CDR3 coding sequence is TGCAGCCCGGGCCCCCACGGGGGCAATGAGCAGTTCTTC.

This clone is a singleton in its sample. As DNA, the CDR3 is TGTGCCAGCTCACCCGCGGGCAGCGACACCATATATTTT. This codes for CASSPAGSDTIYF. The chain joins TRBV18 to TRBJ1-3; D is uncertain. V was shortened by 3 bases and J by 8 bases, with 11 bases between the two germline ends. This CDR3 comprises 13 residues. CDR1 KGHSH and CDR2 LQKENI come from the germline V gene.

This chain uses TRBV19 with TRBJ1-5; 9 bases match TRBD1. Germline V lookup: CDR1 LNHDA, CDR2 SQIVND (reference sequence). V trimming: 4 bases; J trimming: 5 bases; junction bases outside the gene matches: 12. The CDR3 contains 17 residues. CDR3 in DNA: TGTGCCAGTAGTACCGGTAGAACGGGACAGGGTCATCAGCCCCAGCATTTT. Residues: CASSTGRTGQGHQPQHF.

The rearrangement links TRBV30 to TRBJ1-1; perhaps TRBD1 as D (5 bases). CDR1 is GTSNPN and CDR2 is SVGIG in the germline V gene (reference sequence). This CDR3 is 13 amino acids long. Trimming took off 0 bases at V and 5 bases at J, with 10 bases between the two ends. Here the CDR3 reads CAWSVQEGTEAFF. CDR3 DNA: TGTGCCTGGAGTGTACAGGAAGGGACTGAAGCTTTCTTT.

The CDR3 coding sequence is TGTGCCACCATGCTTGGAGGGGGGTGGCAGGGGGCCTACGAGCAGTACTTC. It specifies CATMLGGGWQGAYEQYF. The chain joins TRBV27 to TRBJ2-7, with D perhaps matching TRBD1 (7 bases). The V and J ends lost 10 bases and 2 bases respectively, with 27 bases between them. The CDR3 has 17 amino acids. Germline V CDR1 and CDR2: MNHEY, SMNVEV (reference sequence).

This clone has just one count. Other DNA sequences in this sample translate to the same CDR3. This chain joins TRBV5-1 and TRBJ2-7; no definite D call. Trimming took 0 bases from V and 3 from J, leaving 4 bases between them. This CDR3 comprises 12 residues. Per the germline V gene, CDR1 is SGHRS and CDR2 is YFSETQ. CDR3 sequence (DNA): TGCGCCAGCAGCTTGGACAACTACGAGCAGTACTTC. Protein product: CASSLDNYEQYF.

The chain's CDR3 is CASSPLGGQGGNQPQHF. The DNA for the CDR3 is TGTGCCAGCAGTCCCCTGGGGGGACAGGGTGGCAATCAGCCCCAGCATTTT. V gene TRBV27 combines with J gene TRBJ1-5; TRBD1 aligns across 9 bases. CDR3 length: 17 residues. Germline trimming cut 5 bases from V and 2 bases from J; bases unmatched to any gene: 10. Germline V gives CDR1 MNHEY, CDR2 SMNVEV (reference sequence).

The chain employs TRBV7-8 and TRBJ1-1; 7 bases fit TRBD1. This CDR3 region has 16 residues. The junction had 18 bases not matched to a gene; V was cut back by 4 bases and J by 10 bases. From germline, CDR1 is SGHVS and CDR2 FQNEAQ. Written as DNA, the CDR3 is TGTGCCAGCAGCTCCTTCGACCCCGGGACAGAAGAAGGAGCTTTCTTT. It yields the protein CASSSFDPGTEEGAFF.

The V gene is TRBV30, the J gene TRBJ2-2; D might be TRBD1 (7 bases). The germline gives CDR1 GTSNPN, CDR2 SVGIG (reference sequence). V was cut by 0 bases and J by 1 base, with 12 bases left in between. This CDR3 spans 16 amino acids. CDR3 sequence (DNA): TGTGCCTGGAGTGTATGGAGGGGGCGGAACACCGGGGAGCTGTTTTTT. This codes for CAWSVWRGRNTGELFF.

V and J are TRBV27 and TRBJ1-5; TRBD1 aligns across 9 bases. The V gene end was trimmed by 8 bases and the J gene end by 5 bases; junction bases not matched to a gene: 7. CDR3 length: 14 residues. Per the germline V gene, CDR1 is MNHEY and CDR2 is SMNVEV (reference sequence). The DNA of the CDR3 is TGTGCCAGCGGAACAGGGGGCGGGTATCAGCCCCAGCATTTT. As protein: CASGTGGGYQPQHF.

The chain recombines TRBV9 with TRBJ2-3, with 7 bases aligning to TRBD1. There are 14 residues in the CDR3. The germline CDR1 and CDR2 sequences are SGDLS and YYNGEE. The V and J ends lost 4 bases and 1 base, in that order; junction bases with no gene match: 3. CDR3 sequence reads: CASSPGTGTDTQYF. CDR3 nucleotide sequence: TGTGCCAGCAGCCCGGGGACAGGCACAGATACGCAGTATTTT.

The chain employs TRBV11-1 and TRBJ1-1; maybe TRBD1 (6 bases). The CDR3 has 14 amino acids. Germline assignment: CDR1 SGHAT and CDR2 FQDESV (reference sequence). The V end was cut by 3 bases, the J end by 8 bases, with 16 bases between. CDR3 nucleotides: TGTGCCAGCAGCTTCAGGGGCAAAGAGTTGGAAGCTTTCTTT. Translating it yields CASSFRGKELEAFF.

The V gene is TRBV9, the J gene TRBJ2-7; TRBD2 is a possible D gene (5 bases). The CDR3 sequence is 15 residues long. Per the germline V gene, CDR1 is SGDLS and CDR2 is YYNGEE. V was shortened by 1 base and J by 3 bases, with 14 bases between the two germline ends. CDR3 amino acids: CASSVRADGVYEQYF. The CDR3 nucleotides are TGTGCCAGCAGCGTACGGGCCGACGGGGTCTACGAGCAGTACTTC. Using reference TRBV9 and TRBJ2-7 for the parts outside the CDR3, the full variable domain is DSGVTQTPKHLITATGQRVTLRCSPRSGDLSVYWYQQSLDQGLQFLIQYYNGEERAKGNILERFSAQQFPDLHSELNLSSLELGDSALYFCASSVRADGVYEQYFGPGTRLTVT.

The chain has TRBV6-5 and TRBJ2-7; 8 bases agree with TRBD1. The CDR3 runs 15 residues. Unmatched junction bases numbered 5, after V lost 0 bases and J lost 4 bases. CDR1 is MNHEY and CDR2 is SVGAGI in the germline V gene. As DNA, the CDR3 is TGTGCCAGCAGTTACTCGTCAGGGGGCGCGTACGAGCAGTACTTC. Amino acid sequence: CASSYSSGGAYEQYF.

This chain connects TRBV28 to TRBJ1-5, with a weak D call TRBD1 (6 bases). CDR1 MDHEN and CDR2 SYDVKM come from the germline V gene. V shed 6 bases and J shed 3 bases, with 12 bases lying between them. The CDR3 covers 14 residues. The DNA of the CDR3 is TGTGCCAGCAGAGCTTCAGGGGACAATCAGCCCCAGCATTTT. This encodes CASRASGDNQPQHF. Together with reference TRBV28 and TRBJ1-5, the CDR3 gives the full variable domain: DVKVTQSSRYLVKRTGEKVFLECVQDMDHENMFWYRQDPGLGLRLIYFSYDVKMKEKGDIPEGYSVSREKKERFSLILESASTNQTSMYLCASRASGDNQPQHFGDGTRLSIL.

J is TRBJ2-2 and V is TRBV25-1; TRBD2 aligns across 9 bases. This CDR3 spans 15 amino acids. Germline loops: CDR1 MGHDK, CDR2 SYGVNS. With 8 bases clipped from V and 4 bases from J, the junction kept 8 bases outside the gene matches. Written as DNA, the CDR3 is TGTGCCAGCGTTAATAGCGGGAGTGGCACCGGGGAGCTGTTTTTT. It yields the protein CASVNSGSGTGELFF.

This rearrangement joins TRBV7-8 to TRBJ2-7; 8 bases are a match to TRBD1. The CDR3 has 16 residues. In germline, CDR1 is SGHVS, CDR2 FQNEAQ. The V segment lost 3 bases and the J segment 3 bases; nucleotides outside the gene matches: 10. Written as DNA, the CDR3 is TGTGCCAGCAGCTTCAGACAGGGGCCCCATTACTACGAGCAGTACTTC. Translated: CASSFRQGPHYYEQYF.

This chain links TRBV5-1 with TRBJ2-7, with TRBD2 as a possible D gene (6 bases). Germline values: CDR1 SGHRS, CDR2 YFSETQ. The CDR3 has 15 amino acids. Trimming took 0 bases from V and 4 from J, leaving 14 bases between them. The CDR3 DNA reads TGCGCCAGCAGCTTGGGGGGAGAGGGAGGTTACGAGCAGTACTTC. It yields the protein CASSLGGEGGYEQYF.